Listed here are 15 T cell receptor beta chains from one sample, sequenced in a study of CD8+ T cells in alopecia areata. Extracted RNA was reverse transcribed into cDNA, the sequencing template. This table comes from immunoSEQ multiplex PCR, and its TCRdb copy is limited to in-frame clones, with some not included. The sample includes 90,000 to 130,000 clones, none of them occurring once. Sequencing input: lesional skin. These receptors were taken from a C3H/HeJ mouse with alopecia areata. The strain is characterized by the MHC haplotype H2-k.

For this clone: Gene and germline names: mouse. The CDR3 is CTCSASQGERLFF. The CDR3 bases that were read are TGCACCTGCAGTGCCTCACAGGGCGAA. V and J are TRBV1 and TRBJ1-4; TRBD1 might be the D (6 bases). Sequencing ends 4 residues short of the CDR3 end; the germline J gene provides the rest. Germline V CDR1 and CDR2: NSQYPW, LRSPGD (reference sequence). The CDR3 length is 13 residues.

This clone was recorded a few times. Gene and germline names: mouse. The CDR3 extends 4 residues past the end of the read, so its final part is completed from the germline J gene. The chain has TRBV13-3 and TRBJ2-3, with 12 bases that match TRBD1. This CDR3 is 18 amino acids long. The V gene end was trimmed by 1 base and the J gene end by 0 bases; junction bases not matched to a gene: 6. Germline loops: CDR1 NNHDY, CDR2 SYVADS. Partial CDR3 DNA: TGTGCCAGCAGTGATCCTGGGACAGGGGGCTCTAGTGCAGAA. Translating gives CASSDPGTGGSSAE. The whole CDR3 sequence reads CASSDPGTGGSSAETLYF.

To note about this clone: Genes and germline are mouse. The read terminates 4 residues before the CDR3 end, so the remaining end is supplied by the germline J gene. V gene TRBV1 combines with J gene TRBJ2-3; possibly TRBD2 for D (6 bases). In germline, CDR1 is NSQYPW, CDR2 LRSPGD (reference sequence). This CDR3 is built from 16 residues. Trimming removed 1 base from V and 0 bases from J, with 11 bases in between. CDR3 sequence reads: CTCSAAGVPSAETLYF. Incomplete CDR3 DNA: TGCACCTGCAGTGCAGCTGGGGTCCCTAGTGCAGAA.

A note on this clone: The gene symbols are mouse symbols. CDR3 sequence reads: CASRTTGGANTGQLYF. The CDR3 DNA, read in part, is TGTGCTAGCAGAACGACTGGGGGAGCAAACACCGGG. The chain employs TRBV17 and TRBJ2-2, with 9 positions matching TRBD2. The sequenced fragment ends 4 residues before the CDR3 boundary, so the rest is inferred from the germline J gene. Germline CDR1 and CDR2: MNHDT and YYDKIL. The trim removed 6 bases at V and 0 bases at J, leaving 5 bases unmatched. The CDR3 has 16 residues.

In its sample, this clone was seen a few times. Mouse gene names and germline throughout. This CDR3 reads CTCSAPRTDNYAEQFF. CDR3 DNA (partial): TGCACCTGCAGTGCCCCTCGGACAGATAACTATGCT. The chain links TRBV1 to TRBJ2-1, with D tentatively TRBD1 (6 bases). Read coverage stops 4 residues before the CDR3 terminus; the germline J gene supplies the remainder. The germline gives CDR1 NSQYPW, CDR2 LRSPGD (reference sequence). The germline V and J ends were trimmed by 3 bases and 0 bases, with 12 bases remaining between them. The CDR3 is made up of 16 amino acids.

This clone was seen more than once but under ten times. Mouse gene names and germline throughout. CDR3: CASGPWDNNQDTQYF. The covered CDR3 bases are TGTGCCAGCGGTCCCTGGGACAATAACCAAGAC. V usage is TRBV13-2 and J usage is TRBJ2-5; D possibly corresponds to TRBD1 (6 bases). The CDR3 end falls 4 residues outside the read, so it is completed with the germline J gene. Trimming took 4 bases from V and 0 from J, leaving 12 bases between them. Germline loops: CDR1 NNHNN, CDR2 SYGAGS (reference sequence). This CDR3 is 15 amino acids long.

Note on this clone: Gene names follow the mouse nomenclature. The CDR3 reads CASSDAGWGGSQNTLYF. The sequenced CDR3 bases are TGTGCCAGCAGTGATGCCGGCTGGGGGGGGAGTCAAAAC. The chain links TRBV13-3 to TRBJ2-4; 9 positions match TRBD2. The read is 4 residues too short to cover the CDR3 end, so that end is filled in from the germline J gene. Germline V gives CDR1 NNHDY, CDR2 SYVADS. The CDR3 has 17 residues. The V and J ends lost 0 bases and 0 bases, in that order; junction bases with no gene match: 5.

As regards this clone: Each gene name is a mouse one. The CDR3 extends 4 residues past the end of the read, so its final part is completed from the germline J gene. The chain combines TRBV1 with TRBJ1-1; D unclear. The CDR3 runs 14 residues. CDR1 is NSQYPW, CDR2 LRSPGD, per germline (reference sequence). The CDR3 here is CTCSADLWGTEVFF. CDR3 DNA (partial): TGCACCTGCAGTGCAGATCTGTGGGGAACA. The complete variable domain, with remaining parts taken from reference TRBV1 and TRBJ1-1, reads VTLLEQNPRWRLVPRGQAVNLRCILKNSQYPWMSWYQQDLQKQLQWLFTLRSPGDKEVKSLPGADYLATRVTDTELRLQVANMSQGRTLYCTCSADLWGTEVFFGKGTRLTVV.

Comments on this clone: Gene names and germline match the mouse. The read finishes 4 residues shy of the CDR3 end, and the germline J gene is used to complete it. The V gene is TRBV19, the J gene TRBJ2-1, with 8 bases lining up with TRBD2. Trimming removed 6 bases from V and 2 bases from J; junction bases left unmatched: 7. The CDR3 totals 15 residues. Per germline, CDR1 FNHDT and CDR2 SITEND (reference sequence). The covered CDR3 bases are TGTGCCAGCACCTTCGACTGGGGTGACTATGCT. Translating gives CASTFDWGDYA. The whole CDR3 protein is CASTFDWGDYAEQFF.

Details on this clone: These gene names are mouse names. The read ends 4 residues shy of where the CDR3 ends; the end is completed using the germline J gene. The rearrangement joins TRBV14 to TRBJ2-5, with 9 bases identical to TRBD2. There are 15 residues in the CDR3. Germline V lookup: CDR1 SGHDT, CDR2 FRDEAV. CDR3 bases read: TGTGCCAGCAGCCCTCGGACTGGGGTTGAGGAC. Encoded protein: CASSPRTGVED. The CDR3 in its entirety is CASSPRTGVEDTQYF.

Remarks on this clone: The gene symbols are mouse symbols. The CDR3 is cut off 4 residues early in the read; its end comes from the germline J gene. The rearrangement joins TRBV19 to TRBJ1-2; a weak D match, TRBD1 (6 bases). The CDR3 is made up of 15 amino acids. Trimming stripped 2 bases from V and 4 bases from J, with 15 bases between. Germline V gene data show CDR1 as FNHDT and CDR2 as SITEND (reference sequence). Partial CDR3 DNA: TGTGCCAGCAGTATTGGGCAGGGGAAGGGCTCC. Amino acids: CASSIGQGKGS. The CDR3 in its entirety is CASSIGQGKGSDYTF.

This clone was observed a handful of times. Gene and germline names: mouse. The read stops 4 residues short of the end of the CDR3; the missing end is completed from the germline J gene. The chain links TRBV13-3 to TRBJ2-5; 10 nucleotides agree with TRBD2. The CDR3 has 15 amino acids. The germline V gene has CDR1 NNHDY and CDR2 SYVADS. The covered CDR3 bases are TGTGCCAGCAGTGGCTGGGGGGGCGCGGGAGAC. This sequence encodes CASSGWGGAGD. The entire CDR3 is CASSGWGGAGDTQYF.

This clone was counted only a few times. The gene names given are mouse names. From the germline J gene comes the end of the CDR3, since the read stops 4 residues before it. The gene calls are TRBV13-3 and TRBJ2-5, with 7 bases that match TRBD1. The CDR3 loop spans 14 amino acids. Looked up from germline, CDR1 is NNHDY and CDR2 is SYVADS. The CDR3 bases that were read are TGTGCCAGCAGTAACACAGGGGTTCCAGAC. As protein: CASSNTGVPD. The entire CDR3 is CASSNTGVPDTQYF.

This clone was counted a few times. Each gene name is a mouse one. The read finishes 4 residues shy of the CDR3 end, and the germline J gene is used to complete it. The rearrangement uses TRBV29 and TRBJ1-2; 7 bases are shared with TRBD1. V was clipped by 5 bases and J by 0 bases; unmatched bases: 3. Germline V gene data show CDR1 as MSHET and CDR2 as SYDVDS. The CDR3 runs 14 residues. The CDR3 sequence is CASSLQGANSDYTF. The part of the CDR3 DNA that was read is TGTGCTAGCAGTCTTCAGGGGGCAAACTCC.

To note about this clone: Translating the DNA gives a protein that differs from the TCRdb entry at residue 13; the protein shown here is that DNA translation. The genes are named according to mouse. The sequenced fragment ends 3 residues before the CDR3 boundary, so the rest is inferred from the germline J gene. The chain recombines TRBV13-3 with TRBJ1-6, with D tentatively TRBD1 (5 bases). TRBJ1-6 counts as an open reading frame of uncertain function. Per germline, CDR1 NNHDY and CDR2 SYVADS. This CDR3 region has 16 residues. The germline V and J ends were trimmed by 2 bases and 0 bases, with 9 bases remaining between them. The covered CDR3 bases are TGTGCCAGCAGTGAATTGGGGGATTCCTATAATTCGCCC. Its protein is CASSELGDSYNSP. The full CDR3 reads CASSELGDSYNSPLYF.